The T cell receptor (beta chain) under discussion was sequenced for a study of read filtering for tumor transcriptome and immune sequencing. Looking at the study overall: Among patients, approximately 17 were male and around 13 female, aged 47 to 80 (mean roughly 64). Study conclusions and caveats: IR-seq and RNA-seq agreed better without single-read clonotypes.

Concerning this clonotype itself: Its antigen is still unknown.

This CDR3 is 23 amino acids long. The library was built from around 0.4 ug RNA with molecular barcoded adaptors for alpha/delta and beta/gamma chains. TCRdb re-called the reads through MiXCR, storing one row per CDR3 protein. The sample lists over 45,000 distinct CDR3 sequences, less than 25% occurring once. The sample consisted of a population of CD138-negative cells sorted from bone marrow. This receptor was identified in a donor older than 35 with multiple myeloma. The chain carries TRBV21-1 and TRBJ1-6. TRBV21-1 is reported as a pseudogene. The CDR3 is CASNKVAVPSPNFLSSYNSPLHF. DNA for the CDR3: TGTGCCAGCAACAAAGTGGCGGTTCCGAGCCCAAATTTTCTTAGCTCCTATAACTCACCCCTCCACTTT.